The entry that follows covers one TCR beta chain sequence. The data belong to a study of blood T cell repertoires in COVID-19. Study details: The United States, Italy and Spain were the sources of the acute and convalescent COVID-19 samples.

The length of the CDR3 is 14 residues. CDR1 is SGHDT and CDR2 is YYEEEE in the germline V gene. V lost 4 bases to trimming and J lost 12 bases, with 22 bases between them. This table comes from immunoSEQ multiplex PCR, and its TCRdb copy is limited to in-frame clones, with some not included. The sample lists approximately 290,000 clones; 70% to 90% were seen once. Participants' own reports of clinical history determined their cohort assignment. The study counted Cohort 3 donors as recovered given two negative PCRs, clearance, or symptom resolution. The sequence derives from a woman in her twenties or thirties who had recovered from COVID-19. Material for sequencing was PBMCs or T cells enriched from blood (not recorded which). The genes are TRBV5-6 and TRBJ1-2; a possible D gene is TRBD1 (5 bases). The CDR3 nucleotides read TGTGCCAGCAGCCCAGTGGAGGGGCCCTACTCCCACACCTTC. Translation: CASSPVEGPYSHTF. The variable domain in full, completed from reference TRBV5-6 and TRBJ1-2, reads DAGVTQSPTHLIKTRGQQVTLRCSPKSGHDTVSWYQQALGQGPQFIFQYYEEEERQRGNFPDRFSGHQFPNYSSELNVNALLLGDSALYLCASSPVEGPYSHTFGSGTRLTVV.